The present TCR beta chain was sequenced within a study of blood T cell repertoires in COVID-19. Per the germline V gene, CDR1 is LNHDA and CDR2 is SQIVND (reference sequence). This CDR3 is 13 amino acids long. V was trimmed by 5 bases and J by 2 bases, leaving 10 bases between them. Here immunoSEQ multiplex PCR was the method, and the copy in TCRdb shows in-frame clones only, minus some. The sample includes 300,000 or so clones, about 91% of them seen just once. Sequencing was done on a sample of peripheral blood. The gene calls are TRBV19 and TRBJ2-7, with TRBD2 as a possible D gene (6 bases). This TCR was recovered from a woman in her 30s who had recovered from COVID-19. CDR3 region: CASSAGNTYEQYF. The CDR3 DNA reads as TGTGCCAGTAGTGCGGGGAACACCTACGAGCAGTACTTC.